This TCR beta chain was captured in a study of cytomegalovirus exposure and HLA in healthy donors. Trimming cost V 0 bases and J 2 bases; bases outside gene matches: 5. Germline CDR1 and CDR2: SGHNT and YYREEE (reference sequence). This CDR3 is built from 17 residues. This clone was seen a handful of times. In the PCR, 60 Vbeta and 13 Jbeta primers were used. Measured with immunoSEQ multiplex PCR; TCRdb has only the in-frame clones, and not every one. Of more than 250,000 clones in the sample, 80% to 90% were seen once. This chain joins TRBV5-4 and TRBJ2-7; 13 bases fit TRBD2. Sequenced sample: PBMCs. The sequence derives from a woman aged 18-30 years in good health and CMV-seronegative. The CDR3 region is CASSLGGLAGTPYEQYF. CDR3 coding DNA: TGTGCCAGCAGCTTGGGGGGACTAGCGGGAACCCCCTACGAGCAGTACTTC.